This T cell receptor beta chain was captured by sequencing in a study of cytomegalovirus exposure and HLA in healthy donors. Primers for the PCR totalled 60 Vbeta and 13 Jbeta. Clones were read by immunoSEQ multiplex PCR, and TCRdb kept only the in-frame ones, dropping some. The sample lists approximately 140,000 clones; 60% to 80% were seen once. Points from the study as a whole: The authors later linked a missense DCLRE1C variant to TCR beta V- and J-gene trimming. The classifier reportedly diagnosed cytomegalovirus status with high sensitivity and specificity. Researchers had no immune exposure information except CMV serostatus available.

Turning to this clone: Its antigen is still unknown.

Trimming at V came to 6 bases and at J to 4 bases, leaving 5 bases not matched to a gene. This CDR3 is 13 amino acids long. Germline CDR1 reads LNHDA; CDR2 reads SQIVND (reference sequence). The sequenced sample consisted of PBMCs. The source is a man between 35 and 55 years old in good health and CMV-seronegative. V is TRBV19 and J is TRBJ1-1; 7 bases agree with TRBD1. The CDR3 bases are TGTGCCAGTAGCGACAGGGTCTTCACTGAAGCTTTCTTT. It encodes CASSDRVFTEAFF.